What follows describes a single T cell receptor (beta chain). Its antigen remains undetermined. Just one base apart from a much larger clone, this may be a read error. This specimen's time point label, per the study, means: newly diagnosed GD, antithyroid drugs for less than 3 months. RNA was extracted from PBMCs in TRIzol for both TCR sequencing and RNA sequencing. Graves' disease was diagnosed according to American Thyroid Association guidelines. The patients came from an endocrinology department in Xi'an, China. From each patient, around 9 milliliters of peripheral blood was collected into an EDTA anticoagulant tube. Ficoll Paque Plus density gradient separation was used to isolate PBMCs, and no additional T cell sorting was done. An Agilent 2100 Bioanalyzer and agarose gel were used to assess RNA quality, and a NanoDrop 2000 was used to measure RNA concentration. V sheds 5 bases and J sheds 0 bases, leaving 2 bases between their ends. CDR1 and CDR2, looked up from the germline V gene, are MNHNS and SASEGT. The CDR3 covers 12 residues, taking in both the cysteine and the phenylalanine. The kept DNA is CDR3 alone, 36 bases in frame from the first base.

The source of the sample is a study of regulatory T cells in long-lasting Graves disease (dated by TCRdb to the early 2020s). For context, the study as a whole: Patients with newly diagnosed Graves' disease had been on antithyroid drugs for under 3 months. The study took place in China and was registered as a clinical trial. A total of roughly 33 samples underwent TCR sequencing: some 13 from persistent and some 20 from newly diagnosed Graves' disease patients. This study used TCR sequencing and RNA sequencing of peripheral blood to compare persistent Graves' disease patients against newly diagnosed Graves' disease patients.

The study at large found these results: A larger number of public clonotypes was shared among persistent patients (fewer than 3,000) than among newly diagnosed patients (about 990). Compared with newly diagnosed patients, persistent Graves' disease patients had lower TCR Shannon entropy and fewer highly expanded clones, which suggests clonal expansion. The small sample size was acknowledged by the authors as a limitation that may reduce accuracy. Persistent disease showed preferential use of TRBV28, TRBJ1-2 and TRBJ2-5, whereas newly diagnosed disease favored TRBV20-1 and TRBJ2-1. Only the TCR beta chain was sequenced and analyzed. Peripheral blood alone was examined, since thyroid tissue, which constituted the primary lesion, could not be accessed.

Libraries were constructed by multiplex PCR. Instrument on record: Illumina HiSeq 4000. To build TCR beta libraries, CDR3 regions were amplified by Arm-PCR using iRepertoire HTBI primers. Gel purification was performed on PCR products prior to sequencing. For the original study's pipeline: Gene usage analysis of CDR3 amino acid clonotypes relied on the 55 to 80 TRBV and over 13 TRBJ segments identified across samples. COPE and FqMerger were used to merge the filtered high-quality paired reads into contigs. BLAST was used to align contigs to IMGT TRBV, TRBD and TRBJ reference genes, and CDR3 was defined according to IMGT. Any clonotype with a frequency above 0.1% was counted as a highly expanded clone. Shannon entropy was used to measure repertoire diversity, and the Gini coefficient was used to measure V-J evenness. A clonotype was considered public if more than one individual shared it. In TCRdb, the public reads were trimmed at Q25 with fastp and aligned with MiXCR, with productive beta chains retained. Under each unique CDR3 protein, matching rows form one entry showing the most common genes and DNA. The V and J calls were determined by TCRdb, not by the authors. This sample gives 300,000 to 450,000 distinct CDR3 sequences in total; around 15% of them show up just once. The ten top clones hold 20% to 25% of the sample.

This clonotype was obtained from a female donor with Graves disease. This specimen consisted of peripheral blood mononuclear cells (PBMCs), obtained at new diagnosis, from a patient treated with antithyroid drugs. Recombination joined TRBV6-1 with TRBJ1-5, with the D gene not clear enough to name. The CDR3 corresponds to CASSNSNQPQHF. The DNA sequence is TGTGCCAGCAGTAATAGCAATCAGCCCCAGCATTTT.